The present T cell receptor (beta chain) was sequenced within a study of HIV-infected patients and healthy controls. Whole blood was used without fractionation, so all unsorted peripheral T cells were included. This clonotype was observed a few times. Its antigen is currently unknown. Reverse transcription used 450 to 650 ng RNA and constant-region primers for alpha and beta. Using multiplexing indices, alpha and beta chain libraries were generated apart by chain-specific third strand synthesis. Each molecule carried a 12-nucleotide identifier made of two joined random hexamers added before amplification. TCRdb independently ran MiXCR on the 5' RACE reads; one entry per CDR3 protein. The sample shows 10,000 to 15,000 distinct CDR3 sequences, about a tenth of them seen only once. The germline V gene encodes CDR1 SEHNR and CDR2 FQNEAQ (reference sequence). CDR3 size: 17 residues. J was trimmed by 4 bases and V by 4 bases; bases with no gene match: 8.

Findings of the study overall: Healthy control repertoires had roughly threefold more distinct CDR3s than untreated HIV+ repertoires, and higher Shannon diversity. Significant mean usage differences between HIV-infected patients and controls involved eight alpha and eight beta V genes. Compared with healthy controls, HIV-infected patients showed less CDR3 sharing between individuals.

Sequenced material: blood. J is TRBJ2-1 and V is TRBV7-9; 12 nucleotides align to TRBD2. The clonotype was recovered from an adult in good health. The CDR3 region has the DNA TGTGCCAGCAGCTCTGGACTAGCGGGGCTTTTATACAATGAGCAGTTCTTC. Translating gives CASSSGLAGLLYNEQFF.